The entry below gives a single TCR beta chain sequence along with its context. Its antigen is unknown. Base-call qualities are not available, and no considerably larger clone is one nucleotide away. This entry comes from a study of shared clonotypes between healthy human individuals (dated by TCRdb to the early 2020s). At the level of the whole study: The cohort included a few men and a couple of women between 18 and 49 years of age. The study deeply sequenced blood TCR repertoires of five healthy adults to estimate repertoire size and the extent of clonotype sharing between individuals. Libraries were prepared and TCR repertoires were sequenced by different laboratories using diverse techniques, in order to increase sequencing depth and limit assay-specific biases. Each donor's leukapheresis produced roughly between roughly 0.9 and 8.9 billion PBMCs. Study-wide conclusions, independent of this receptor: Because the study included only a small number of donors, the genetic and exposure-history diversity represented was limited. Sampling was restricted to blood, and TCR repertoires in tissue are likely to differ from TCR repertoires in blood. Pairwise subsampling indicated that sequencing depth was expected to affect the degree of clonotype sharing among donors.

The donors were healthy, HIV-negative adults who had no recently reported acute infections or vaccinations. Only Caucasian adults living in Nashville, Tennessee, USA were represented among the donors. For unsorted samples, some 90 million PBMCs were counted and genomic DNA was extracted with the QIAamp DNA Blood Mini kit. After blood collection by leukapheresis, PBMCs were isolated using Ficoll-Histopaque density gradient centrifugation and then cryopreserved in the vapor phase of liquid nitrogen. TCR CDR3 regions were amplified from genomic DNA by multiplex PCR using the deep immunoSEQ assay. Extracted genomic DNA from each cell subset was distributed evenly across all wells of several immunoSEQ 96-well plates, and each plate was treated as a replicate. For unsorted PBMC, around 0.3 ug genomic DNA, equal to 25,000 to 35,000 T cell genomes, was loaded into each replicate PCR. Unsorted PBMC genomic DNA was sequenced across ten immunoSEQ deep assay plates. Purified libraries were quantified with a Qubit 3.0 fluorometer, sized on a Bioanalyzer 2100, and re-quantified with the KAPA Library Quantification kit. Every immunoSEQ 96-well plate was sequenced on a separate single-read 150-cycle Illumina NextSeq 550 flow cell. The original methods were these. Because the immunoSEQ output held only junctional sequences and lacked quality scores, the filtering could not match the filtering applied to full-length reads. Sequences were annotated with PyIR, a Python wrapper for IgBLAST v1.9, using IMGT germline references to assign V/J genes and CDR3. Reads were removed for weak V/J assignments (E-value above 1e-6), missing CDR3, stop codons, out-of-frame junctions, or ambiguous translated residues. V3J clonotypes were defined by identical inferred V gene, J gene, and CDR3 amino acid sequence. Percentage overlap between repertoires was computed as shared unique clonotypes divided by the size of the smaller repertoire. RTK rarefaction, the Chao1 estimator, and Recon v2.1 estimates of unobserved clonotypes were used to assess repertoire richness. TCRdb stores this immuneACCESS table with in-frame sequences only. Part of the clones is absent; in the studies checked, under half of the shortfall reflects unresolved V genes, and no reason is known for the rest. V and J calls and clone size come straight from that table; D and trimming were deduced from the DNA. For this sample there are 400,000 to 500,000 clones; 70% to 80% appear just once. The leading ten clones occupy about an eighth of the sample.

V gives up 5 bases and J gives up 5 bases, and the segment between their germline ends measures 19 bases. Taken from the germline V gene, the CDR1 and CDR2 loops are SGHRS and YFSETQ. Including the terminal cysteine and phenylalanine, the CDR3 comprises 15 residues. Here the CDR3 DNA is all that survives: 45 bases in frame from base 1. The sequencing input was PBMCs. The rearranged segments are TRBV5-1 and TRBJ2-5, with the D gene possibly TRBD1 or TRBD2, each one fitting 6 bases. The source is a middle-aged woman in good health. Some clones in this sample may be carry-over from other donors' samples. In nucleotides, the sequence is TGCGCCAGCAGGGGGGGCAGGGGCCCCTGGGAGACCCAGTACTTC. Translated, this is CASRGGRGPWETQYF.